A selection of T cell receptor beta chains follows, all from one sample in a study of cytomegalovirus exposure and HLA in healthy donors. Here immunoSEQ multiplex PCR was the method, and the copy in TCRdb shows in-frame clones only, minus some. The sample comprises fewer than 150,000 clones, roughly 80% of which are singletons, and about 5% rests with the top ten. Sequenced material: PBMCs. The source of these receptors is a man aged 45-60 years in good health and CMV-seropositive. Each CDR3 is given with its conserved first and last residue. A D gene is named only where the DNA matches it firmly. Clone size is stated in some rows and not others, as once, few, many or a class when expanded.

v_call	d_call	j_call	clone_size	cdr3_aa	cdr3_nt
TRBV6-1	TRBD1	TRBJ1-5	once	CASREGTGRNQPQHF	TGTGCCAGCAGAGAAGGGACAGGGCGAAATCAGCCCCAGCATTTT
TRBV5-1	TRBD2	TRBJ2-1	-	CASSLLAGGGNEQFF	TGCGCCAGCAGCCTCCTAGCGGGAGGTGGCAATGAGCAGTTCTTC
TRBV6-5	TRBD1	TRBJ1-2	-	CASSYQRQGLVGYTF	TGTGCCAGCAGTTATCAAAGACAGGGGTTGGTTGGCTACACCTTC
TRBV28	TRBD2	TRBJ2-3	-	CASRNGGEDTQYF	TGTGCCAGCAGAAATGGGGGGGAAGATACGCAGTATTTT
TRBV5-1	-	TRBJ2-1	-	CASSGSPGAFYNEQFF	TGCGCCAGCAGCGGTAGCCCCGGAGCTTTTTACAATGAGCAGTTCTTC
TRBV7-2	-	TRBJ2-1	-	CASSLSRTPWKEQFF	TGTGCCAGCAGCTTATCGAGGACTCCGTGGAAAGAGCAGTTCTTC
TRBV5-1	TRBD2	TRBJ2-7	-	CASSFSGTSVGEQYF	TGCGCCAGCAGCTTCTCAGGGACTAGCGTGGGAGAGCAGTACTTC
TRBV10-2	TRBD1	TRBJ1-5	few	CASRGQGWIQPQHF	TGCGCCAGCAGGGGACAGGGCTGGATTCAGCCCCAGCATTTT
TRBV7-9	TRBD2	TRBJ2-2	-	CASSSGIYTGELFF	TGTGCCAGCAGTAGCGGGATCTACACCGGGGAGCTGTTTTTT
TRBV19	-	TRBJ1-1	-	CASTAFGGSTEAFF	TGTGCCAGTACCGCATTCGGGGGGAGCACTGAAGCTTTCTTT
TRBV2	-	TRBJ1-3	-	CASSEGADSYTIYF	TGTGCCAGCAGTGAAGGCGCAGACTCTTACACCATATATTTT
TRBV2	-	TRBJ1-2	once	CASSDWGGAGSGYTF	TGTGCCAGCAGCGATTGGGGCGGGGCAGGGTCGGGCTACACCTTC
TRBV5-1	TRBD2	TRBJ2-1	few	CASSLVAGGVFEQFF	TGCGCCAGCAGCTTGGTGGCGGGGGGGGTCTTTGAGCAGTTCTTC
TRBV5-5	TRBD1	TRBJ2-7	-	CASSLGGTGGHYEQYF	TGTGCCAGCAGCTTGGGTGGGACAGGGGGCCACTACGAGCAGTACTTC
TRBV4-1	TRBD1	TRBJ1-2	-	CASSQAGQGEGNGYTF	TGCGCCAGCAGCCAAGCGGGACAGGGTGAAGGTAATGGCTACACCTTC
TRBV5-8	TRBD1	TRBJ2-5	-	CASSLGTGGRQETQYF	TGTGCCAGCAGCCTGGGGACAGGGGGCCGGCAAGAGACCCAGTACTTC
TRBV5-8	-	TRBJ1-5	-	CASSLERGNQPQHF	TGTGCCAGCAGCTTGGAGAGGGGCAATCAGCCCCAGCATTTT